These 25 T cell receptor beta chains were all obtained from the same sample, sequenced in a study of OX40 agonist ivuxolimab in advanced cancers. Repertoires were generated with immunoSEQ multiplex PCR, while TCRdb's copy carries only in-frame clones and drops some. Seen here are almost 85,000 clones, 89% observed once, and the top ten hold less than 0.2%. The sequenced sample was CD4+ or CD8+ T cells sorted from blood, obtained in a trial of the OX40 agonist ivuxolimab. These receptors were obtained from an adult with an advanced solid tumor such as melanoma, head and neck, liver or kidney cancer.

The V and J genes are TRBV7-3 and TRBJ2-6; tentative D call: TRBD1 (6 bases). CDR3 length equals 16 residues. From germline, CDR1 is SGHTA and CDR2 FQGTGA. Trimming left V 4 bases short and J 0 bases short, with 10 bases between. The CDR3 bases are TGTGCCAGCAGCTCATACAGGGTCTCTGGGGCCAACGTCCTGACTTTC. It yields the protein CASSSYRVSGANVLTF. The full variable domain, rest sourced from reference TRBV7-3 and TRBJ2-6, is GAGVSQTPSNKVTEKGKYVELRCDPISGHTALYWYRQSLGQGPEFLIYFQGTGAADDSGLPNDRFFAVRPEGSVSTLKIQRTERGDSAVYLCASSSYRVSGANVLTFGAGSRLTVL.

This clone occurred once. An end of the junction does not agree with germline; a read error may underlie this. The chain has TRBV7-7 and TRBJ2-1, with TRBD1 identical over 7 bases. The CDR3 runs 13 residues. Germline values: CDR1 SSHAT, CDR2 FNYEAQ (reference sequence). CDR3 protein: CASSSTGNGEQFF. DNA of the CDR3: TGTGCTAGCAGCTCGACAGGGAACGGTGAGCAGTTCTTC.

The rearrangement joins TRBV10-2 to TRBJ2-1; TRBD2 aligns across 12 bases. The CDR3 runs to 16 residues. Germline V gene sequence: CDR1 WSHSY, CDR2 SAAADI. V was pared by 5 bases and J by 7 bases, with 9 bases of the junction left unmatched. CDR3 sequence (DNA): TGCGCCAGCAGTCGCCAGACTAGCGGGAGTGTAAATGAGCAGTTCTTC. It translates to CASSRQTSGSVNEQFF.

The CDR3 coding sequence is TGTGCCAGCAGCGTATCCCTAAACTCTGGAAACACCATATATTTT. Encoded protein: CASSVSLNSGNTIYF. This chain links TRBV9 with TRBJ1-3; D is unresolved. Looked up from germline, CDR1 is SGDLS and CDR2 is YYNGEE. Trimming cost V 1 base and J 0 bases, with 8 bases left between them. CDR3 size: 15 residues.

The rearrangement joins TRBV14 to TRBJ2-7; D possibly corresponds to TRBD2 (6 bases). The V gene's germline CDR1 is SGHDN and CDR2 FVKESK. Deletions cut 0 bases from V and 4 bases from J, with 16 bases between. This CDR3 comprises 16 residues. The CDR3 here is CASSQELTRLLYEQYF. In nucleotides, the CDR3 is TGTGCCAGCAGCCAAGAACTGACTAGACTACTTTACGAGCAGTACTTC. The entire variable domain, with the rest obtained from reference TRBV14 and TRBJ2-7, is as follows: EAGVTQFPSHSVIEKGQTVTLRCDPISGHDNLYWYRRVMGKEIKFLLHFVKESKQDESGMPNNRFLAERTGGTYSTLKVQPAELEDSGVYFCASSQELTRLLYEQYFGPGTRLTVT.

The V gene is TRBV5-8, the J gene TRBJ2-7; D might be TRBD1 (6 bases). CDR3 length: 12 amino acids. Germline V gives CDR1 SGHTS, CDR2 YDEGEE. Trimming removed 0 bases at V and 9 bases at J, with 10 bases between. CDR3 bases: TGTGCCAGCAGCTTGGTTGGGGGCTTGCAGTACGTC. Translation: CASSLVGGLQYV.

The chain employs TRBV7-3 and TRBJ1-1, with D perhaps matching TRBD1 (6 bases). Trimming removed 3 bases from V and 4 bases from J, with 9 bases in between. The CDR3 has 13 amino acids. CDR1 is SGHTA and CDR2 is FQGTGA in the germline V gene. The CDR3 protein is CASSLGGPTEAFF. The CDR3 DNA is TGTGCCAGCAGCTTGGGGGGGCCCACTGAAGCTTTCTTT.

This chain connects TRBV27 to TRBJ1-1; the D gene is possibly TRBD1 (6 bases). Germline CDR1 MNHEY, CDR2 SMNVEV (reference sequence). Between the trimmed V and J ends, which lost 3 bases and 11 bases, there was a span of 19 bases. The CDR3 runs 14 residues. CDR3 in DNA: TGTGCCAGCAGTTTGAGGACAGTCCCGCTTGGGGCTTTCTTT. This codes for CASSLRTVPLGAFF.

In this sample, this clone turned up once. This chain connects TRBV10-3 to TRBJ2-1, with 9 nucleotides matching TRBD1. Germline values: CDR1 ENHRY, CDR2 SYGVKD. Germline trimming cut 5 bases from V and 6 bases from J; bases unmatched to any gene: 5. The CDR3 extends over 14 amino acids. The CDR3 protein is CAISPGQGVNEQFF. DNA of the CDR3: TGTGCCATCAGTCCGGGACAGGGAGTCAATGAGCAGTTCTTC.

The chain links TRBV11-2 to TRBJ2-2; 12 bases map to TRBD2. J gave up 4 bases and V 4 bases, and 10 bases lay outside the gene matches. Germline loops: CDR1 SGHAT, CDR2 FQNNGV. This CDR3 comprises 18 residues. The DNA for the CDR3 is TGTGCCAGCAGCTCGTACCTAGCGGGGGGGCGCAGCACCGGGGAGCTGTTTTTT. Its protein product is CASSSYLAGGRSTGELFF.

This chain uses TRBV10-3 with TRBJ1-6, with D uncertain. Trimming took off 3 bases at V and 7 bases at J, with 4 bases between the two ends. CDR1 and CDR2 (germline): ENHRY, SYGVKD. CDR3 length equals 12 residues. CDR3 DNA sequence: TGTGCCATCAGTGACGGGAATTCACCCCTCCACTTT. Amino acid sequence: CAISDGNSPLHF.

The chain is built from TRBV29-1 and TRBJ1-5, with TRBD1 matching 8 bases. Germline-derived CDR1 and CDR2 are SQVTM and ANQGSEA. The CDR3 is 15 amino acids. The V and J ends lost 6 bases and 3 bases, in that order; junction bases with no gene match: 10. The CDR3 sequence: CSVGGTGIINQPQHF. In DNA, the CDR3 is TGCAGCGTGGGGGGGACAGGAATAATCAATCAGCCCCAGCATTTT.

This chain links TRBV10-3 with TRBJ1-6; 7 nucleotides align to TRBD1. With V trimmed by 7 bases and J by 6 bases, 3 bases remained unmatched. This CDR3 spans 13 amino acids. Germline values: CDR1 ENHRY, CDR2 SYGVKD. The CDR3 sequence is CAITRDSNSPLHF. For the CDR3, the DNA is TGTGCCATCACCAGGGACAGTAATTCACCCCTCCACTTT.

This clone was seen a handful of times. The V call is TRBV11-2, the J call TRBJ1-3, with D possibly being TRBD1 (6 bases). Germline V lookup: CDR1 SGHAT, CDR2 FQNNGV. This CDR3 is 16 amino acids long. The V and J ends lost 4 bases and 0 bases respectively, with 13 bases between them. CDR3 region: CASSSLRGISGNTIYF. The CDR3, as DNA: TGTGCCAGCAGCTCCCTGAGGGGGATCTCTGGAAACACCATATATTTT.

The genes are TRBV28 and TRBJ2-3, with 11 bases identical to TRBD2. Germline V gene sequence: CDR1 MDHEN, CDR2 SYDVKM. Unmatched junction bases numbered 11, after V lost 8 bases and J lost 4 bases. The CDR3 length is 16 residues. The CDR3: CASLGSGRVRPDTQYF. The CDR3 nucleotides read TGTGCCAGCCTAGGTAGCGGGAGGGTGCGCCCAGATACGCAGTATTTT. The complete variable domain, with remaining parts taken from reference TRBV28 and TRBJ2-3, reads DVKVTQSSRYLVKRTGEKVFLECVQDMDHENMFWYRQDPGLGLRLIYFSYDVKMKEKGDIPEGYSVSREKKERFSLILESASTNQTSMYLCASLGSGRVRPDTQYFGPGTRLTVL.

There are a few counts of this clone. As DNA, the CDR3 is TGTGCCAGTACCTCGACAGGGTTCGGGGAAGCTTTCTTT. Its protein product is CASTSTGFGEAFF. The V and J genes are TRBV19 and TRBJ1-1, with TRBD1 matching 7 bases. The CDR3 consists of 13 residues. The trim removed 7 bases at V and 8 bases at J, leaving 10 bases unmatched. Germline lookup yields CDR1 LNHDA and CDR2 SQIVND (reference sequence).

The rearrangement uses TRBV5-1 and TRBJ2-1, with D hard to call. CDR1 SGHRS and CDR2 YFSETQ come from the germline V gene. The CDR3 has 13 amino acids. The V end lost 2 bases, the J end lost 5 bases, and 8 bases lay between the germline ends. Here the CDR3 reads CASSFMADNEQFF. The CDR3 nucleotides are TGCGCCAGCAGCTTTATGGCGGACAATGAGCAGTTCTTC.

The chain couples TRBV28 to TRBJ1-4; TRBD1 is a possible D gene (6 bases). The V and J ends lost 2 bases and 7 bases respectively, with 20 bases between them. CDR1 MDHEN and CDR2 SYDVKM come from the germline V gene. The CDR3 loop spans 17 amino acids. The CDR3 is CASSLISSAGEAEKLFF. The CDR3, as DNA: TGTGCCAGCAGTTTAATTAGTTCGGCAGGGGAAGCTGAAAAACTGTTTTTT.

The chain couples TRBV5-1 to TRBJ2-1, with D possibly TRBD2 on 6 matching bases. V was clipped by 4 bases and J by 0 bases, with 20 bases between them. The length of the CDR3 is 18 residues. Germline CDR1 SGHRS, CDR2 YFSETQ. CDR3 bases: TGCGCCAGCAGCCCGGAGGGCCACCTTCGCGGCTCCTACAATGAGCAGTTCTTC. Translating it yields CASSPEGHLRGSYNEQFF.

V usage is TRBV5-4 and J usage is TRBJ2-5, with 8 bases fitting TRBD2. The germline CDR1 and CDR2 sequences are SGHNT and YYREEE (reference sequence). V was clipped by 2 bases and J by 5 bases; unmatched bases: 8. CDR3 length: 15 amino acids. The CDR3 DNA reads as TGTGCCAGCAGCTTAAGCGGGAGAGGTCACGAGACCCAGTACTTC. Translation: CASSLSGRGHETQYF.

This clone was detected only once. The rearrangement links TRBV5-1 to TRBJ2-1, with TRBD2 matching 8 bases. V dropped 0 bases and J dropped 1; count of bases not matched to a gene: 3. The CDR3 consists of 16 residues. Germline V gene lookup returns CDR1 SGHRS and CDR2 YFSETQ. The CDR3 nucleotides are TGCGCCAGCAGCTTGGTCGCGGGGGGTTCCTACAATGAGCAGTTCTTC. This encodes CASSLVAGGSYNEQFF. Based on the CDR3 plus reference TRBV5-1 and TRBJ2-1, the full variable domain is KAGVTQTPRYLIKTRGQQVTLSCSPISGHRSVSWYQQTPGQGLQFLFEYFSETQRNKGNFPGRFSGRQFSNSRSEMNVSTLELGDSALYLCASSLVAGGSYNEQFFGPGTRLTVL.

The rearrangement links TRBV6-6 to TRBJ2-7; 10 bases line up with TRBD2. The V segment lost 8 bases and the J segment 0 bases; nucleotides outside the gene matches: 4. Germline V gene sequence: CDR1 MNHNY, CDR2 SVGAGI (reference sequence). The CDR3 length is 14 residues. The CDR3 protein is CASGLAGDSYEQYF. CDR3 nucleotide sequence: TGTGCCAGCGGGCTAGCGGGAGACTCCTACGAGCAGTACTTC.

The CDR3 DNA sequence: TGTGCCAGCAGTTTATGGGTTAGCGGAGACTCCTACAATGAGCAGTTCTTC. Translation gives CASSLWVSGDSYNEQFF. The V gene is TRBV28, the J gene TRBJ2-1; D is perhaps TRBD2 (6 bases). This CDR3 is 17 amino acids long. Germline V gene data show CDR1 as MDHEN and CDR2 as SYDVKM. Trimming removed 0 bases from V and 0 bases from J, with 12 bases in between. Complete variable domain (other parts from reference TRBV28 and TRBJ2-1): DVKVTQSSRYLVKRTGEKVFLECVQDMDHENMFWYRQDPGLGLRLIYFSYDVKMKEKGDIPEGYSVSREKKERFSLILESASTNQTSMYLCASSLWVSGDSYNEQFFGPGTRLTVL.

The V and J genes are TRBV6-5 and TRBJ1-1, with D perhaps TRBD1 (6 bases). The germline V gene encodes CDR1 MNHEY and CDR2 SVGAGI. The CDR3 extends over 13 amino acids. V was shortened by 6 bases and J by 11 bases, with 19 bases between the two germline ends. The CDR3: CASRPSGAGKAFF. The CDR3 DNA sequence: TGTGCCAGCAGACCCTCGGGGGCAGGGAAGGCTTTCTTT.

This chain links TRBV5-1 with TRBJ2-4, with 7 positions matching TRBD1. Germline CDR1 and CDR2: SGHRS and YFSETQ. This CDR3 contains 16 residues. V lost 3 bases, J lost 7 bases, and 13 bases stayed unmatched. The CDR3 here is CASSYRTGSSSNIQYF. For the CDR3, the DNA is TGCGCCAGCAGCTACCGGACAGGCTCGTCATCGAACATTCAGTACTTC.